This is a list of T cell receptor beta chains from one sample in a study of shared clonotypes between healthy human individuals. Assay used: immunoSEQ multiplex PCR; TCRdb lists only in-frame clones, some missing. This repertoire shows roughly 2.2 million clones, 85% to 95% found once; its top ten account for around 0.38%. Sequencing was performed on naive CD4+ T cells from PBMCs. These receptors originate from a man aged 18 to 30 in good health. Some clones in this sample may be carry-over from other donors' samples. Both conserved end residues are part of each CDR3. A D gene is named only where the DNA matches it firmly. The size entry is marked missing in some rows and otherwise reads once, few, many or a size class.

d_gene | abundance | j_gene | v_gene | CDR3aa | CDR3nt
- | - | TRBJ2-6 | TRBV27 | CASSLWTNSGANVLTF | TGTGCCAGCAGTTTATGGACCAACTCTGGGGCCAACGTCCTGACTTTC
- | - | TRBJ2-7 | TRBV4-2 | CASSQDWVAPSYEQYF | TGTGCCAGCAGCCAAGATTGGGTAGCTCCCTCCTACGAGCAGTACTTC
TRBD1 | - | TRBJ1-1 | TRBV19 | CASSNEYSNRDRGAFF | TGTGCCAGTAGCAACGAATACTCAAACCGGGACAGGGGAGCTTTCTTT
- | - | TRBJ2-7 | TRBV27 | CASNTLGGPSYEQYF | TGTGCCAGCAATACTTTGGGGGGCCCCTCCTACGAGCAGTACTTC
TRBD2 | - | TRBJ2-1 | TRBV5-6 | CASSPSGRRDDEQFF | TGTGCCAGCAGCCCTAGCGGGAGAAGGGACGATGAGCAGTTCTTC
TRBD2 | - | TRBJ2-1 | TRBV5-6 | CASSPGASGRAHEQFF | TGTGCCAGCAGCCCGGGGGCTAGCGGGAGGGCCCATGAGCAGTTCTTC
- | - | TRBJ2-1 | TRBV25-1 | CASSEQTVSGQFF | TGTGCCAGCAGTGAACAGACAGTTTCGGGGCAGTTCTTC
- | few | TRBJ2-7 | TRBV28 | CASSLGSYEQYF | TGTGCCAGCAGTTTAGGCTCCTACGAGCAGTACTTC
TRBD1 | - | TRBJ2-5 | TRBV5-5 | CASSRAGGETQYF | TGTGCCAGCAGTCGGGCAGGGGGAGAGACCCAGTACTTC
TRBD2 | - | TRBJ2-5 | TRBV28 | CASSLAGQQRGTQYF | TGTGCCAGCAGTCTAGCGGGCCAACAGAGAGGGACCCAGTACTTC
- | once | TRBJ1-4 | TRBV25-1 | CASSDPAGRNVGEKLFF | TGTGCCAGCAGTGACCCCGCAGGGAGAAATGTTGGTGAAAAACTGTTTTTT
- | - | TRBJ2-5 | TRBV7-9 | CASSYGPGLTETQYF | TGTGCCAGCAGCTACGGCCCGGGACTGACAGAGACCCAGTACTTC
TRBD2 | - | TRBJ2-7 | TRBV10-3 | CAISEPRLAYEQYF | TGTGCCATCAGTGAGCCCCGACTAGCTTACGAGCAGTACTTC
- | - | TRBJ2-7 | TRBV5-1 | CASSHLMGQIESGEQYF | TGCGCCAGCTCGCACTTGATGGGACAAATTGAAAGTGGCGAGCAGTACTTC
TRBD2 | - | TRBJ2-5 | TRBV10-3 | CAISDQLAGSLETQYF | TGTGCCATCAGTGACCAACTAGCGGGATCTTTAGAGACCCAGTACTTC
- | - | TRBJ2-7 | TRBV5-8 | CASSFSLSYEQYF | TGTGCCAGCAGCTTTTCTCTCTCCTACGAGCAGTACTTC
TRBD1 | - | TRBJ2-3 | TRBV2 | CASSRGTGASADTQYF | TGTGCCAGCAGTAGGGGGACAGGGGCCAGCGCAGATACGCAGTATTTT
TRBD1 | - | TRBJ1-5 | TRBV19 | CASSTRTGLNQPQHF | TGTGCCAGTAGTACCCGGACAGGCCTCAATCAGCCCCAGCATTTT
- | few | TRBJ1-4 | TRBV25-1 | CASSESLSGRKLFF | TGTGCCAGCAGTGAATCCCTTTCGGGTAGGAAACTGTTTTTT
- | - | TRBJ1-1 | TRBV7-9 | CASSLFTEAFF | TGTGCCAGCAGCTTATTCACTGAAGCTTTCTTT
TRBD1 | - | TRBJ1-2 | TRBV5-1 | CASSTDRAYGYTF | TGCGCCAGCAGCACAGACAGGGCTTATGGCTACACCTTC
TRBD2 | - | TRBJ2-4 | TRBV5-1 | CASSEGLAGAVDIQYF | TGCGCCAGCAGCGAGGGACTAGCGGGAGCTGTGGACATTCAGTACTTC
- | - | TRBJ2-5 | TRBV5-1 | CASSLSLMAGETQYF | TGCGCCAGCAGCTTGTCTCTAATGGCGGGGGAGACCCAGTACTTC
- | - | TRBJ2-5 | TRBV9 | CASSVSRGAGETQYF | TGTGCCAGCAGCGTATCCCGGGGGGCGGGAGAGACCCAGTACTTC
- | - | TRBJ2-1 | TRBV2 | CASGRGGEQFF | TGTGCCAGCGGGAGGGGGGGTGAGCAGTTCTTC
- | - | TRBJ2-7 | TRBV7-2 | CASSLVRATYEQYF | TGTGCCAGCAGCTTAGTACGGGCAACCTACGAGCAGTACTTC
TRBD1 | once | TRBJ2-2 | TRBV29-1 | CSVIPLRTGSTGELFF | TGCAGCGTTATCCCCCTCCGGACAGGCAGCACCGGGGAGCTGTTTTTT
- | - | TRBJ2-5 | TRBV5-1 | CASSLAGKGETQYF | TGCGCCAGCAGCTTGGCCGGCAAGGGGGAGACCCAGTACTTC
TRBD2 | once | TRBJ2-5 | TRBV10-3 | CAISESLAGGPETQYF | TGTGCCATCAGTGAGAGCCTAGCGGGAGGGCCGGAGACCCAGTACTTC
- | - | TRBJ1-1 | TRBV7-2 | CASSASRGMRTEAFF | TGTGCCAGCAGCGCCTCTAGGGGGATGCGCACTGAAGCTTTCTTT